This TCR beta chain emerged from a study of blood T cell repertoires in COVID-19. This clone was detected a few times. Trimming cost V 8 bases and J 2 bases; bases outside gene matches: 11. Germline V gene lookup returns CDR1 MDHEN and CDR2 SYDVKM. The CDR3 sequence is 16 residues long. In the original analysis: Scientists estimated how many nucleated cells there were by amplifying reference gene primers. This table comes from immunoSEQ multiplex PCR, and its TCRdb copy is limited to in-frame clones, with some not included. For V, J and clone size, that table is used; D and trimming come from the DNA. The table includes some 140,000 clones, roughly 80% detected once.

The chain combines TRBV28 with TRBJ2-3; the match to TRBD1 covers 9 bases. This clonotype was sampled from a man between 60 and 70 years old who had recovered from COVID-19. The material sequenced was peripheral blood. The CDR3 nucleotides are TGTGCCAGCCTACGGCGGGACAGGGTACCCACAGATACGCAGTATTTT. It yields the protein CASLRRDRVPTDTQYF.